This paragraph reports one T cell receptor beta chain. This specimen comes from a study of control samples from healthy donors and cancer patients. Sequencing was performed with immunoSEQ multiplex PCR; in TCRdb, only in-frame clones are kept and a portion is missing. The table includes around 49,000 clones, approximately 89% detected once. This CDR3 spans 15 amino acids. V was pared by 4 bases and J by 3 bases, with 6 bases of the junction left unmatched. Looked up from germline, CDR1 is MDHEN and CDR2 is SYDVKM. Sequenced input: PBMCs. This TCR came from a man aged 35 to 55 with colorectal cancer. This chain connects TRBV28 to TRBJ2-1; 7 bases agree with TRBD2. In DNA form, the CDR3 reads TGTGCCAGCAGTTCCCGGGAGGATGGCTACAATGAGCAGTTCTTC. Residues: CASSSREDGYNEQFF. Filled out from reference TRBV28 and TRBJ2-1, the complete variable domain reads DVKVTQSSRYLVKRTGEKVFLECVQDMDHENMFWYRQDPGLGLRLIYFSYDVKMKEKGDIPEGYSVSREKKERFSLILESASTNQTSMYLCASSSREDGYNEQFFGPGTRLTVL.